This T cell receptor (beta chain) was captured by sequencing in a study of tumor-infiltrating lymphocytes in localized non-small cell lung cancer. At the level of the study: The cohort mixed smokers and never-smokers, several histologies, and some post-neoadjuvant-chemotherapy samples.

TCRdb's table, derived via immunoSEQ multiplex PCR, lists solely in-frame clones and lacks some. Among roughly 9,200 clones listed, around 81% were seen once. Germline CDR1 reads MNHEY; CDR2 reads SVGAGI. The CDR3 is made up of 11 amino acids. V was pared by 10 bases and J by 2 bases, with 9 bases between. Study findings and constraints: Different pieces of the same tissue were used for each assay. Tumors had more T cell infiltration than uninvolved lung, per TCRbeta sequencing and CD3 counts. Not all patients were TCR sequenced, owing to tissue quantity.

In the case of this clone: What it binds is not known.

The chain carries TRBV6-5 and TRBJ2-7; D is possibly TRBD1 or TRBD2 (6 bases each). Sequenced material: uninvolved lung tissue not adjacent to the tumor. The source is a human donor with non-small cell lung cancer. The chain's CDR3 is CATRGPYEQYF. Here the CDR3 DNA reads TGTGCCACCCGGGGGCCCTACGAGCAGTACTTC.